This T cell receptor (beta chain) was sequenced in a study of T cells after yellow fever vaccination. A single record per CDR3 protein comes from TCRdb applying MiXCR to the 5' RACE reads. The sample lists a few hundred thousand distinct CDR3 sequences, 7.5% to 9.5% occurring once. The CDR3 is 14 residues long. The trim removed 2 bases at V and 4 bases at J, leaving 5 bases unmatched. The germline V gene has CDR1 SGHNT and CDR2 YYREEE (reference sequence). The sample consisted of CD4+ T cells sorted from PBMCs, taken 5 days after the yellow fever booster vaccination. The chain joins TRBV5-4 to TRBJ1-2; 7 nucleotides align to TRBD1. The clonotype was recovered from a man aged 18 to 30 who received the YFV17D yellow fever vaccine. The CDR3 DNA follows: TGTGCCAGCAGCTTCGACAGGGCAGGCTATGGCTACACCTTC. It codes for CASSFDRAGYGYTF. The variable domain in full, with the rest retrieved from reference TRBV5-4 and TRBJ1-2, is ETGVTQSPTHLIKTRGQQVTLRCSSQSGHNTVSWYQQALGQGPQFIFQYYREEENGRGNFPPRFSGLQFPNYSSELNVNALELDDSALYLCASSFDRAGYGYTFGSGTRLTVV.